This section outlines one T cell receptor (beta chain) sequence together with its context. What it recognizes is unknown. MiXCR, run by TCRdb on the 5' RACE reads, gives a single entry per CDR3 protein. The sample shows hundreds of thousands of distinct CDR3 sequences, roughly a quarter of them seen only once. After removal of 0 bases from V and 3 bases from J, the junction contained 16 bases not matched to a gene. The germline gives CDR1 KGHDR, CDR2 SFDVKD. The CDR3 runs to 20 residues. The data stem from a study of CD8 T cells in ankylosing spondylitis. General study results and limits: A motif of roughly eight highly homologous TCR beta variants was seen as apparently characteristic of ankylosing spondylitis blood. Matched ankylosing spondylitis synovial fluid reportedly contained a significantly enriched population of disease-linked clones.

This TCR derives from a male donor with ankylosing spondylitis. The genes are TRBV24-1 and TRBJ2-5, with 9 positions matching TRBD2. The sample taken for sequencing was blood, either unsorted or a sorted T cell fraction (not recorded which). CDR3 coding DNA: TGTGCCACCAGTGATTTGCCCTCTCGGGGTCTAGCGGGAACGGAAGAGACCCAGTACTTC. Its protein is CATSDLPSRGLAGTEETQYF.